Listed here are 9 T cell receptor beta chains from one sample, sequenced in a study of PD-1 blockade in classical Hodgkin lymphoma. Profiling relied on immunoSEQ multiplex PCR, and the TCRdb table lists in-frame clones only, not all of them. The sample shows tens of thousands of clones, over 85% of them seen only once. All patients relapsed after autologous stem cell transplantation, and brentuximab vedotin exposure varied. Sequenced here: peripheral blood mononuclear cells (PBMCs), sampled at baseline. These receptors were obtained from a human donor with classical Hodgkin lymphoma.

The CDR3 region is CATSRAGGDTQYF. DNA of the CDR3: TGTGCCACCAGCAGAGCGGGGGGGGATACGCAGTATTTT. The V call is TRBV15, the J call TRBJ2-3, with 8 bases matching TRBD2. V trimming: 1 base; J trimming: 6 bases; junction bases outside the gene matches: 0. This CDR3 has 13 amino acids. Germline-derived CDR1 and CDR2 are LNHNV and YYDKDF (reference sequence).

The V call is TRBV29-1, the J call TRBJ1-2; no reliable D call. V gave up 7 bases and J gave up 2 bases, with 11 bases separating them. From germline, CDR1 is SQVTM and CDR2 ANQGSEA. The CDR3 extends over 12 amino acids. In DNA, the CDR3 is TGCAGCGGTTCGGGTCCCAACTATGGCTACACCTTC. Encoded protein: CSGSGPNYGYTF.

The chain has TRBV7-8 and TRBJ1-3, with 7 positions matching TRBD1. Germline CDR1 is SGHVS and CDR2 is FQNEAQ. J was trimmed by 0 bases and V by 3 bases; bases with no gene match: 5. The CDR3 sequence is 16 residues long. The CDR3 here is CASSFGTDASGNTIYF. CDR3 in DNA: TGTGCCAGCAGCTTCGGGACAGACGCCTCTGGAAACACCATATATTTT.

This chain joins TRBV15 and TRBJ2-7; TRBD1 agrees at 7 bases. This CDR3 contains 13 residues. Germline loops: CDR1 LNHNV, CDR2 YYDKDF (reference sequence). With V trimmed by 4 bases and J by 5 bases, 5 bases remained unmatched. The CDR3 spells CATSTRQGDEQYF. The CDR3 coding sequence is TGTGCCACCAGCACGAGACAGGGCGACGAGCAGTACTTC.

The rearrangement uses TRBV9 and TRBJ2-5; no firm D call. Germline CDR1 and CDR2: SGDLS and YYNGEE. This CDR3 spans 13 amino acids. With 0 bases removed from V and 3 bases from J, the gap between germline ends came to 6 bases. In DNA, the CDR3 is TGTGCCAGCAGCGTAGGTAGGGAAGAGACCCAGTACTTC. Translating it yields CASSVGREETQYF.

The chain joins TRBV23-1 to TRBJ2-7, with a tentative D call TRBD1 (6 bases). TRBV23-1 is recorded as an ORF, its role being uncertain. V lost 0 bases and J lost 2, with 11 bases in between. The CDR3 sequence is 15 residues long. CDR3 DNA: TGCGCCAGCAGTCAATCGTGTGACAGGACCTACGAGCAGTACTTC. Translating it yields CASSQSCDRTYEQYF.

J is TRBJ1-3 and V is TRBV28, with D perhaps TRBD1 (6 bases). CDR1 is MDHEN, CDR2 SYDVKM, per germline. The CDR3 covers 16 residues. Trimming stripped 3 bases from V and 1 base from J, with 13 bases between. The CDR3: CASSFPGGASGNTIYF. CDR3 in DNA: TGTGCCAGCAGTTTCCCGGGGGGGGCATCTGGAAACACCATATATTTT.

J is TRBJ1-3 and V is TRBV5-4; no firm D call. Germline assignment: CDR1 SGHNT and CDR2 YYREEE (reference sequence). Trimming removed 0 bases at V and 0 bases at J, with 10 bases between. This CDR3 region has 16 residues. The CDR3 nucleotides read TGTGCCAGCAGCTTGGGGCAGAGCCGCTCTGGAAACACCATATATTTT. Translated, it gives CASSLGQSRSGNTIYF.

This clone was recorded only once. This sequence joins TRBV4-2 and TRBJ2-1, with 11 bases fitting TRBD2. This CDR3 comprises 16 residues. Germline values: CDR1 LGHNA, CDR2 YNFKEQ. After removal of 4 bases from V and 2 bases from J, the junction contained 4 bases not matched to a gene. As DNA, the CDR3 is TGTGCCAGCAGCCCAGAGACTAGCGGGGCCTACAATGAGCAGTTCTTC. Protein sequence: CASSPETSGAYNEQFF.